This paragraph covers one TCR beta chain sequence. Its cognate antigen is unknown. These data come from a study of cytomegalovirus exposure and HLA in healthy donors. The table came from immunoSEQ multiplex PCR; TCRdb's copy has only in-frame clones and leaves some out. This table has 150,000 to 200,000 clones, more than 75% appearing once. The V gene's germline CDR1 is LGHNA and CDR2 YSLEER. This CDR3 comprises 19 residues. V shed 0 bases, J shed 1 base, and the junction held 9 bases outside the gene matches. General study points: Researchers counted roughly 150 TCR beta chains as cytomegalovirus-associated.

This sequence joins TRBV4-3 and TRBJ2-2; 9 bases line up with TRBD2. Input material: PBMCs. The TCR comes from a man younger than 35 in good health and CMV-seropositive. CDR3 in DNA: TGCGCCAGCAGCCAAGAGCAAGTGTCTAGCGGGATGAACACCGGGGAGCTGTTTTTT. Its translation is CASSQEQVSSGMNTGELFF.